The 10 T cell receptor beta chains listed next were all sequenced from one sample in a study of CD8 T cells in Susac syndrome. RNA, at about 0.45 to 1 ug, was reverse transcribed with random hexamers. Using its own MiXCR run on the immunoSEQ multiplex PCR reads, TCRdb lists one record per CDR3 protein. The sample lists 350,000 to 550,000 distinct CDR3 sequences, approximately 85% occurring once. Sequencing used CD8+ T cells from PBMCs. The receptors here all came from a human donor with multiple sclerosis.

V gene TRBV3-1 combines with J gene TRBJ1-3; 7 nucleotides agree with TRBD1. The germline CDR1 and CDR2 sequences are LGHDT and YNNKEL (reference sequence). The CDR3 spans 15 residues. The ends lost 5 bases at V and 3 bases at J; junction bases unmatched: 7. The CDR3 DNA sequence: TGTGCCAGCAGCAGTACCGGGACAGTTGGAAACACCATATATTTT. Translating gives CASSSTGTVGNTIYF.

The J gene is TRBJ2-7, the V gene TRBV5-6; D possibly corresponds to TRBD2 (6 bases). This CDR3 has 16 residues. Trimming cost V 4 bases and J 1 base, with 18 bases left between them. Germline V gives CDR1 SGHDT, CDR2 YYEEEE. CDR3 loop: CASSPRDSSYSYEQYF. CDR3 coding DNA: TGTGCCAGCAGCCCGAGGGACTCATCCTATTCCTACGAGCAGTACTTC.

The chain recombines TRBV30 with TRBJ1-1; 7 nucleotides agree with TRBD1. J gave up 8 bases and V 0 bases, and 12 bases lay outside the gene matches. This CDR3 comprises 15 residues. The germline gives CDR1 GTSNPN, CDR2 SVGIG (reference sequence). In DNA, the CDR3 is TGTGCCTGGAGTGTTACCCTTCTAGGGACAGAGGAAGCTTTCTTT. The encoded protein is CAWSVTLLGTEEAFF.

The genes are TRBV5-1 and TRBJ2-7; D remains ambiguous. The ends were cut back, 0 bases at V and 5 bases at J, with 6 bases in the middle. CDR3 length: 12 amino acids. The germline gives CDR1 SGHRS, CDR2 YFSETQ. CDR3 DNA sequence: TGCGCCAGCAGCTTGGGTAACGACGAGCAGTACTTC. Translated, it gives CASSLGNDEQYF.

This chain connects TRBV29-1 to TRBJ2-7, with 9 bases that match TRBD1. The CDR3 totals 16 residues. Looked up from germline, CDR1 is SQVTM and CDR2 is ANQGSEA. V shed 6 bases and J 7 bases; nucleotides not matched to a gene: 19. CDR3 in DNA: TGCAGCGTCCTCCTCCTTCTTGAACAGGGGGCATGGGAGCAGTACTTC. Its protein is CSVLLLLEQGAWEQYF.

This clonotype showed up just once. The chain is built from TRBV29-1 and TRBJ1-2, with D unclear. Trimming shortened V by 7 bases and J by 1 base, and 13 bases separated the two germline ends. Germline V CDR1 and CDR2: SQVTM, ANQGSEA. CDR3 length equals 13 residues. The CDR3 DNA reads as TGCAGCGCCGAAACTGTCGTTAACTATGGCTACACCTTC. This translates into CSAETVVNYGYTF.

CDR3 sequence (DNA): TGTGCCAGCAGTTACCGACCGGGACAGGTTGGCGGGGAGCTGTTTTTT. Translating gives CASSYRPGQVGGELFF. The V call is TRBV2, the J call TRBJ2-2, with TRBD1 matching over 8 bases. The CDR3 length is 16 residues. Germline trimming cut 5 bases from V and 7 bases from J; bases unmatched to any gene: 12. The germline V gene encodes CDR1 SNHLY and CDR2 FYNNEI.

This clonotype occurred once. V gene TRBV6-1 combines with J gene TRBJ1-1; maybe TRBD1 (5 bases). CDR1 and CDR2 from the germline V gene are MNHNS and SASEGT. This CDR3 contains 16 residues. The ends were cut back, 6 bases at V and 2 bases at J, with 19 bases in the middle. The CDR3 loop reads CASSLAEPGSNTEAFF. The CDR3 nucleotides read TGTGCCAGCAGCCTTGCTGAGCCAGGGAGTAACACTGAAGCTTTCTTT.

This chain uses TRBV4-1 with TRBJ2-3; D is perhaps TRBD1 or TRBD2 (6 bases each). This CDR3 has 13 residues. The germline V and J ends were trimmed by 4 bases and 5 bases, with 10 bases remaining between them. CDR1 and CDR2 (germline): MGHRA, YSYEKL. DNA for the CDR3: TGCGCCAGCAGCCCAGAGGGGGGAGATACGCAGTATTTT. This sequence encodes CASSPEGGDTQYF.

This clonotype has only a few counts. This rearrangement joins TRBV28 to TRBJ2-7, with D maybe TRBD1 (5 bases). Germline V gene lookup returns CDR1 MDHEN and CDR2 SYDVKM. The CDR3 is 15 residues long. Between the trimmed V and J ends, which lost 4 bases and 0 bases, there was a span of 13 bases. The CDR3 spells CASSSPRTGSYEQYF. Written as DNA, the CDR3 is TGTGCCAGCAGTTCCCCCCGAACAGGCTCCTACGAGCAGTACTTC.